Each of the 23 T cell receptor beta chains below was sequenced from the same sample in a study of T cell responses to AZD1222 COVID-19 vaccine (TCRdb year 2021). What the time point label conveys for this sample: baseline before first vaccination. The protocol used for the library was the immunoSEQ multiplex PCR assay. Held by TCRdb, this immuneACCESS table contains in-frame sequences only and omits some clones. Under half of the omission traces to an unresolved V gene where checked; the cause of the rest is unknown. The table for this sample lists more than 90,000 clones; about 82% of them were counted only once. The ten largest clones take up around 1.5% of the sample. The sample was peripheral blood, taken on day 0 of AZD1222 vaccination. These receptor sequences come from an adult in good health.

This chain links TRBV5-1 with TRBJ2-1; D is ambiguous. This CDR3 has 15 amino acids. Trimming cost V 0 bases and J 3 bases, with 10 bases left between them. Germline values: CDR1 SGHRS, CDR2 YFSETQ. The CDR3, as DNA: TGCGCCAGCAGCTTGGCGGGTCTCCTCTACAATGAGCAGTTCTTC. Residues: CASSLAGLLYNEQFF. The variable domain in full, completed from reference TRBV5-1 and TRBJ2-1, reads KAGVTQTPRYLIKTRGQQVTLSCSPISGHRSVSWYQQTPGQGLQFLFEYFSETQRNKGNFPGRFSGRQFSNSRSEMNVSTLELGDSALYLCASSLAGLLYNEQFFGPGTRLTVL.

This clone was seen a single time. V usage is TRBV27 and J usage is TRBJ2-2; 7 nucleotides match TRBD1. Germline V gene data show CDR1 as MNHEY and CDR2 as SMNVEV (reference sequence). CDR3 size: 17 residues. The V gene end was trimmed by 5 bases and the J gene end by 4 bases; junction bases not matched to a gene: 13. The CDR3 DNA follows: TGTGCCAGCAGTCCCACCGTGCTAGGGGGCTTCACCGGGGAGCTGTTTTTT. Amino acids: CASSPTVLGGFTGELFF.

The genes are TRBV7-2 and TRBJ1-1; D is ambiguous. Germline CDR1 SGHTA, CDR2 FQGNSA. V lost 1 base and J lost 1, with 7 bases in between. The CDR3 contains 14 residues. CDR3 residues: CASSLVTGNTEAFF. CDR3 in DNA: TGTGCCAGCAGCTTAGTAACGGGGAACACTGAAGCTTTCTTT.

The chain recombines TRBV7-2 with TRBJ2-3; 7 bases align to TRBD2. The CDR3 runs to 16 residues. CDR1 SGHTA and CDR2 FQGNSA come from the germline V gene. Trimming cost V 5 bases and J 5 bases; bases outside gene matches: 13. CDR3 nucleotide sequence: TGTGCCAGCAGCCCCGGACTAGGGAGATCAATAGATACGCAGTATTTT. Protein product: CASSPGLGRSIDTQYF.

V is TRBV11-3 and J is TRBJ2-1; 14 positions match TRBD2. The germline V gene has CDR1 SGHNT and CDR2 YENEEA. V dropped 5 bases and J dropped 8; count of bases not matched to a gene: 5. The CDR3 covers 15 residues. The CDR3 protein is CASSPGLAGEDEQFF. The CDR3 DNA reads TGTGCCAGCAGCCCGGGACTAGCGGGAGAGGATGAGCAGTTCTTC.

The J gene is TRBJ2-7, the V gene TRBV6-2 or TRBV6-3; D call uncertain. Germline CDR1 is MNHEY and CDR2 is SVGEGT. CDR3 length equals 15 residues. The germline V and J ends were trimmed by 1 base and 6 bases, with 16 bases remaining between them. The CDR3 DNA reads TGTGCCAGCAGTTACTTTCCCATTCGAAGGCCCGAGCAGTACTTC. Translating it yields CASSYFPIRRPEQYF.

The V and J genes are TRBV2 and TRBJ2-5; a possible D gene is TRBD1 (6 bases). Germline V lookup: CDR1 SNHLY, CDR2 FYNNEI. This CDR3 is 16 amino acids long. V was pared by 0 bases and J by 5 bases, with 16 bases between. The DNA for the CDR3 is TGTGCCAGCAGTGAAGCGTCAGGGGCGGATACTGAGACCCAGTACTTC. This gives the protein CASSEASGADTETQYF.

The chain joins TRBV24-1 to TRBJ2-5; a possible D gene is TRBD1 (6 bases). This CDR3 contains 13 residues. The ends were cut back, 7 bases at V and 4 bases at J, with 12 bases in the middle. Per germline, CDR1 KGHDR and CDR2 SFDVKD. CDR3 coding DNA: TGTGCCACCAGCTCACAGGGTCGAGAGACCCAGTACTTC. The encoded protein is CATSSQGRETQYF.

The chain recombines TRBV2 with TRBJ1-5, with 7 bases lining up with TRBD1. The CDR3 totals 15 residues. Germline V CDR1 and CDR2: SNHLY, FYNNEI. V shed 6 bases, J shed 0 bases, and the junction held 5 bases outside the gene matches. The CDR3 reads CASRGTDHSNQPQHF. For the CDR3, the DNA is TGTGCCAGCAGAGGGACAGACCATAGCAATCAGCCCCAGCATTTT.

J is TRBJ1-3 and V is TRBV5-1, with D perhaps matching TRBD1 (6 bases). CDR3 size: 15 residues. Germline V gene data show CDR1 as SGHRS and CDR2 as YFSETQ. V was shortened by 5 bases and J by 2 bases, with 14 bases between the two germline ends. In nucleotides, the CDR3 is TGCGCCAGCAGGTCGGCGGGACATGCTGGAAACACCATATATTTT. Amino acids: CASRSAGHAGNTIYF.

This clone has a single count. This rearrangement joins TRBV27 to TRBJ2-1; 10 positions agree with TRBD1. The CDR3 is 15 residues long. V lost 6 bases and J lost 4; bases outside the gene matches: 6. Germline V lookup: CDR1 MNHEY, CDR2 SMNVEV (reference sequence). Here the CDR3 DNA reads TGTGCCAGCAGCCCGGGACAGGGGCTATACAATGAGCAGTTCTTC. This sequence encodes CASSPGQGLYNEQFF.

This sequence joins TRBV7-3 and TRBJ2-2; TRBD1 agrees at 9 bases. V shed 3 bases and J 4 bases; nucleotides not matched to a gene: 6. The CDR3 runs 16 residues. Looked up from germline, CDR1 is SGHTA and CDR2 is FQGTGA. In DNA form, the CDR3 reads TGTGCCAGCAGCTTTCCGGGACAGGGTTCCACCGGGGAGCTGTTTTTT. Translating gives CASSFPGQGSTGELFF. The whole variable domain, filled in from reference TRBV7-3 and TRBJ2-2, reads GAGVSQTPSNKVTEKGKYVELRCDPISGHTALYWYRQSLGQGPEFLIYFQGTGAADDSGLPNDRFFAVRPEGSVSTLKIQRTERGDSAVYLCASSFPGQGSTGELFFGEGSRLTVL.

This chain joins TRBV7-8 and TRBJ1-6; TRBD1 aligns across 7 bases. The CDR3 has 15 residues. V was clipped by 5 bases and J by 7 bases; unmatched bases: 8. Germline values: CDR1 SGHVS, CDR2 FQNEAQ. CDR3: CASSGRQGGNSPLHF. The DNA for the CDR3 is TGTGCCAGCAGCGGACGACAGGGTGGAAATTCACCCCTCCACTTT.

This clone occurred a few times. The rearrangement links TRBV3-1 (or the pseudogene TRBV3-2) to TRBJ2-7; 14 positions match TRBD2. The CDR3 has 17 residues. The germline V gene has CDR1 LGHDT and CDR2 YNNKEL (reference sequence). V gave up 2 bases and J gave up 3 bases; unmatched junction bases: 6. The CDR3 coding sequence is TGTGCCAGCAGCCAACCGGGACTAGCGGGAGCGCGCTACGAGCAGTACTTC. This gives the protein CASSQPGLAGARYEQYF.

This sequence joins TRBV21-1 and TRBJ1-4. TRBV21-1 corresponds to a pseudogene. The CDR3 runs 18 residues. Written as DNA, the CDR3 is TGTGCCAGGGGGTCTAGGCGAGTACCTGACTCAACTAATGAAAAACTGTTTTTT. The encoded protein is CARGSRRVPDSTNEKLFF.

In nucleotides, the CDR3 is TGTGCCAGCTCACCGGGTGGGGCAAACTATGGCTACACCTTC. It translates to CASSPGGANYGYTF. The chain employs TRBV18 and TRBJ1-2; tentative D call: TRBD1 (5 bases). This CDR3 contains 14 residues. Germline loops: CDR1 KGHSH, CDR2 LQKENI. V gave up 3 bases and J gave up 2 bases, with 10 bases separating them.

CDR3 loop: CATLTRGGGAGRGAEAFF. The CDR3 DNA sequence: TGTGCCACCCTGACCAGGGGTGGAGGGGCCGGAAGAGGAGCTGAAGCTTTCTTT. V and J are TRBV19 and TRBJ1-1; D is possibly TRBD1 (6 bases). Trimming stripped 10 bases from V and 6 bases from J, with 33 bases between. Germline V gene sequence: CDR1 LNHDA, CDR2 SQIVND (reference sequence). The CDR3 covers 18 residues.

The chain uses TRBV28 and TRBJ2-3; a possible D gene is TRBD1 (6 bases). Deletions cut 3 bases from V and 3 bases from J, with 13 bases between. Germline lookup yields CDR1 MDHEN and CDR2 SYDVKM. The CDR3 totals 15 residues. The CDR3, as DNA: TGTGCCAGCAGTTTCTTAGGACAGCCAACAGATACGCAGTATTTT. This codes for CASSFLGQPTDTQYF.

The J gene is TRBJ1-3, the V gene TRBV19; maybe TRBD1 (5 bases). The CDR3 has 16 residues. Germline V gives CDR1 LNHDA, CDR2 SQIVND (reference sequence). The germline V and J ends were trimmed by 2 bases and 2 bases, with 13 bases remaining between them. The CDR3 here is CASSIPPPGPGNTIYF. CDR3 sequence (DNA): TGTGCCAGTAGTATACCCCCTCCGGGGCCTGGAAACACCATATATTTT. Full variable domain (outside the CDR3, taken from reference TRBV19 and TRBJ1-3): DGGITQSPKYLFRKEGQNVTLSCEQNLNHDAMYWYRQDPGQGLRLIYYSQIVNDFQKGDIAEGYSVSREKKESFPLTVTSAQKNPTAFYLCASSIPPPGPGNTIYFGEGSWLTVV.

The rearrangement joins TRBV28 to TRBJ1-2; D is unresolved. V shed 3 bases and J shed 6 bases, with 20 bases lying between them. This CDR3 is 16 amino acids long. Germline V gives CDR1 MDHEN, CDR2 SYDVKM. DNA of the CDR3: TGTGCCAGCAGTTTTGGATCCGTCGGGCAAACACATGGCTACACCTTC. Its translation is CASSFGSVGQTHGYTF.

CDR3 in amino acids: CASSGVRETQYF. The CDR3 region has the DNA TGTGCCAGCAGCGGGGTTCGGGAGACCCAGTACTTC. The rearrangement joins TRBV14 to TRBJ2-5; D gene ambiguous. V lost 5 bases and J lost 5, with 9 bases in between. There are 12 residues in the CDR3. The germline V gene has CDR1 SGHDN and CDR2 FVKESK.

The CDR3 nucleotides read TGTGCCAGCAGTTTATATGCCCCTTTTCGGGGTTTACGCTATGGCTACACCTTC. Its protein product is CASSLYAPFRGLRYGYTF. The chain recombines TRBV27 with TRBJ1-2; no firm D call. The CDR3 has 18 amino acids. Trimming pared 1 base from V and 4 bases from J, leaving 22 bases between. Germline-derived CDR1 and CDR2 are MNHEY and SMNVEV (reference sequence).

The CDR3 region is CASSLPGQGVTEAFF. CDR3 nucleotides: TGTGCCAGCAGCCTGCCGGGACAGGGGGTCACTGAAGCTTTCTTT. J is TRBJ1-1 and V is TRBV5-4, with 11 nucleotides matching TRBD1. Unmatched junction bases numbered 6, after V lost 4 bases and J lost 4 bases. This CDR3 is 15 amino acids long. The germline CDR1 and CDR2 sequences are SGHNT and YYREEE (reference sequence).